Listed below are T cell receptor beta chains from one sample, sequenced in a study of blood T cell repertoires in COVID-19. The method was immunoSEQ multiplex PCR; TCRdb's version includes in-frame clones alone and lacks a portion of them. Of 250,000 to 350,000 clones listed, roughly nine tenths are singletons. The sequenced sample was PBMCs or T cells enriched from blood (not recorded which). The origin of the receptors is a woman aged 30 to 39 who had recovered from COVID-19. Both conserved end residues are part of each CDR3. Fields, in order: clone size, V gene, D gene, J gene, CDR3 protein, CDR3 DNA. A D gene is named only where the DNA matches it firmly. Size values are once, few and many counts, or a class for expanded clones, and some rows have none.

.,TRBV4-2,TRBD2,TRBJ2-5,CASSQVERDGTQYF,TGTGCCAGCAGCCAAGTGGAGCGGGATGGGACCCAGTACTTC
.,TRBV4-3,.,TRBJ1-6,CASSQATSSERVYNSPLHF,TGCGCCAGCAGCCAAGCCACCTCTAGCGAAAGGGTCTATAATTCACCCCTCCACTTT
.,TRBV11-2,TRBD2,TRBJ2-7,CASTGLAGGGKLDEQYF,TGTGCCAGCACCGGACTAGCGGGGGGCGGGAAACTTGACGAGCAGTACTTC
.,TRBV2,TRBD1,TRBJ1-4,CASKGQGKRDEKLFF,TGTGCCAGCAAAGGACAGGGGAAAAGGGATGAAAAACTGTTTTTT
.,TRBV5-4,TRBD1,TRBJ1-1,CASSLYGTGSPEAFF,TGTGCCAGCAGCTTGTACGGGACAGGGTCACCTGAAGCTTTCTTT
.,TRBV5-6,TRBD1,TRBJ2-7,CASSLGQSYEQYF,TGTGCCAGCAGCCTGGGACAGTCTTACGAGCAGTACTTC
.,TRBV3-1/TRBV3-2,.,TRBJ2-2,CASSQEGVNTGELFF,TGTGCCAGCAGCCAAGAAGGAGTTAACACCGGGGAGCTGTTTTTT
.,TRBV10-1,.,TRBJ1-2,CASSESIRQGISYTF,TGCGCCAGCAGTGAGTCGATCCGTCAGGGGATTAGCTACACCTTC
.,TRBV4-1,.,TRBJ1-1,CASSQLPVNTEAFF,TGCGCCAGCAGCCAGCTACCGGTGAACACTGAAGCTTTCTTT
.,TRBV4-1,TRBD1,TRBJ2-7,CASSQEDRGLAYEQYF,TGCGCCAGCAGCCAAGAGGACAGGGGTTTAGCCTACGAGCAGTACTTC
.,TRBV2,.,TRBJ1-2,CASSPGGVYGYTF,TGTGCCAGCAGCCCCGGGGGGGTCTATGGCTACACCTTC
.,TRBV19,.,TRBJ1-6,CASSTQQGSGAPLHF,TGTGCCAGTAGTACCCAGCAGGGTTCAGGGGCACCCCTCCACTTT
.,TRBV9,.,TRBJ2-3,CASSTPLGQRWPPDTQYF,TGTGCCAGCAGCACCCCCCTAGGTCAGCGCTGGCCCCCAGATACGCAGTATTTT
.,TRBV6-2/TRBV6-3,TRBD1,TRBJ2-2,CASTPQGWRTGELFF,TGTGCCAGCACCCCACAGGGGTGGAGGACCGGGGAGCTGTTTTTT
.,TRBV9,.,TRBJ1-5,CASSASTGVNQPQHF,TGTGCCAGCAGCGCCTCAACGGGGGTGAATCAGCCCCAGCATTTT
.,TRBV7-3,TRBD2,TRBJ2-2,CASSSTRTSGTNTGELFF,TGTGCCAGCAGCTCCACACGGACTAGCGGGACGAACACCGGGGAGCTGTTTTTT
.,TRBV5-1,TRBD1,TRBJ1-6,CASRGAYRGNNSPLHF,TGCGCCAGCAGAGGGGCCTACAGGGGAAATAATTCACCCCTCCACTTT
.,TRBV7-9,.,TRBJ1-5,CASSLGSPGNQPQHF,TGTGCCAGCAGCTTAGGGTCCCCGGGGAATCAGCCCCAGCATTTT
.,TRBV6-1,.,TRBJ2-5,CASSEAGAGETQYF,TGTGCCAGCAGTGAAGCAGGGGCTGGCGAGACCCAGTACTTC
.,TRBV6-5,.,TRBJ1-2,CASSHRPGYGYTF,TGTGCCAGCAGCCATAGGCCCGGGTATGGCTACACCTTC
.,TRBV6-2/TRBV6-3,TRBD1,TRBJ1-4,CASSADRGPNEKLFF,TGTGCCAGCAGTGCAGACAGGGGACCTAATGAAAAACTGTTTTTT
.,TRBV6-5,.,TRBJ1-5,CASSPGSSSNQPQHF,TGTGCCAGCAGTCCTGGGAGCAGTAGCAATCAGCCCCAGCATTTT
few,TRBV6-1,.,TRBJ2-7,CASSDDPGAYEQYF,TGTGCCAGCAGTGACGACCCAGGGGCCTACGAGCAGTACTTC
few,TRBV20-1,TRBD1,TRBJ2-7,CSASRTGAYEQYF,TGCAGTGCTAGTAGGACAGGGGCCTACGAGCAGTACTTC
.,TRBV2,TRBD1,TRBJ1-4,CASSAQGGANEKLFF,TGTGCCAGCAGCGCCCAGGGGGGAGCTAATGAAAAACTGTTTTTT
.,TRBV28,.,TRBJ1-2,CASSSPGAYGYTF,TGTGCCAGCAGTTCCCCAGGGGCCTATGGCTACACCTTC
once,TRBV18,.,TRBJ1-4,CASSPPGGKLFF,TGTGCCAGCTCACCACCAGGCGGAAAACTGTTTTTT
.,TRBV30,TRBD1,TRBJ1-3,CAWSVAGQGGSGNTIYF,TGTGCCTGGAGTGTTGCGGGACAGGGCGGGTCTGGAAACACCATATATTTT
.,TRBV30,.,TRBJ1-1,CAWSGQPNTEAFF,TGTGCCTGGAGTGGACAGCCGAACACTGAAGCTTTCTTT
.,TRBV19,TRBD1,TRBJ2-2,CASTLGQPNTGELFF,TGTGCCAGTACCTTGGGACAGCCGAACACCGGGGAGCTGTTTTTT
.,TRBV5-1,.,TRBJ2-2,CASSPQGSSGELFF,TGCGCCAGCAGCCCGCAGGGTTCGTCCGGGGAGCTGTTTTTT
.,TRBV6-2/TRBV6-3,.,TRBJ1-1,CASSGGGDTEAFF,TGTGCCAGCAGCGGAGGGGGGGACACTGAAGCTTTCTTT
.,TRBV5-1,TRBD1,TRBJ1-2,CASSQGTGDGYTF,TGCGCCAGCAGCCAAGGGACAGGCGATGGCTACACCTTC
.,TRBV6-2/TRBV6-3,TRBD1,TRBJ1-1,CASSQGARNTEAFF,TGTGCCAGCAGTCAGGGGGCAAGGAACACTGAAGCTTTCTTT
few,TRBV18,.,TRBJ1-2,CASSPSWGLYGYTF,TGTGCCAGCTCACCATCTTGGGGGCTCTATGGCTACACCTTC
.,TRBV19,.,TRBJ1-4,CASKVGGTGNEKLFF,TGTGCCAGTAAGGTAGGAGGAACGGGCAATGAAAAACTGTTTTTT
.,TRBV27,.,TRBJ1-1,CASSLRGTNTEAFF,TGTGCCAGCAGTTTAAGAGGAACGAACACTGAAGCTTTCTTT
.,TRBV6-1,TRBD2,TRBJ2-3,CASSATSGLGTDTQYF,TGTGCCAGCAGTGCCACTAGCGGGCTGGGCACAGATACGCAGTATTTT
once,TRBV12-5,.,TRBJ1-1,CASGLTPTGENTEAFF,TGTGCTAGTGGTTTGACCCCGACAGGAGAGAACACTGAAGCTTTCTTT
.,TRBV5-8,.,TRBJ1-3,CASSLGWGRQGNTIYF,TGTGCCAGCAGCTTGGGTTGGGGCCGGCAAGGAAACACCATATATTTT
.,TRBV11-1,.,TRBJ1-1,CASSFGGRTEAFF,TGTGCCAGCAGCTTCGGGGGGCGGACTGAAGCTTTCTTT
.,TRBV5-6,.,TRBJ1-6,CASSLGTQTGLLNPLHF,TGTGCCAGCAGCTTGGGAACTCAAACAGGGTTACTAAATCCCCTCCACTTT
.,TRBV24-1,.,TRBJ1-2,CATSDGARSYGYTF,TGTGCCACCAGCGATGGGGCCAGGAGCTATGGCTACACCTTC
.,TRBV19,.,TRBJ1-5,CASSINHRAAQPQHF,TGTGCCAGTAGTATAAATCACAGGGCTGCTCAGCCCCAGCATTTT
.,TRBV29-1,.,TRBJ2-3,CSVEDLLETRRYF,TGCAGCGTTGAAGATTTACTTGAGACACGTCGGTATTTT